Each of the 20 T cell receptor beta chains below was sequenced from the same sample in a study of patients and donors after allogeneic stem cell transplantation. One entry per CDR3 protein, called by TCRdb with MiXCR from the RT-PCR reads. This sample yields approximately 150,000 distinct CDR3 sequences, of which 30% are seen a single time; 2.5% to 3.5% belongs to the top ten. The sample consisted of blood, either unsorted or a sorted T cell fraction (not recorded which). These TCRs come from a human donor who was either an allogeneic HSCT recipient or a stem cell or donor lymphocyte infusion donor (not recorded which). It is not recorded whose cells these are; they may come from a transplant donor.

CDR3 sequence: CASTPTGGGELFF. CDR3 DNA: TGTGCCAGCACCCCGACAGGGGGCGGGGAGCTGTTTTTT. The chain links TRBV7-3 to TRBJ2-2, with 9 bases identical to TRBD1. The ends lost 7 bases at V and 7 bases at J; junction bases unmatched: 4. The CDR3 length is 13 residues. CDR1 SGHTA and CDR2 FQGTGA come from the germline V gene. The variable domain in full, completed from reference TRBV7-3 and TRBJ2-2, reads GAGVSQTPSNKVTEKGKYVELRCDPISGHTALYWYRQSLGQGPEFLIYFQGTGAADDSGLPNDRFFAVRPEGSVSTLKIQRTERGDSAVYLCASTPTGGGELFFGEGSRLTVL.

This clonotype came up a few times. CDR3 in amino acids: CASSRTVQGAVYEQYF. The CDR3 coding sequence is TGCGCCAGCAGTAGAACGGTCCAGGGGGCGGTCTACGAGCAGTACTTC. The gene calls are TRBV10-1 and TRBJ2-7; 8 bases line up with TRBD1. This CDR3 region has 16 residues. CDR1 and CDR2 from the germline V gene are WNHNN and SYGVQD (reference sequence). J lost 3 bases, V lost 5 bases, and 12 bases had no gene match.

This clonotype was recorded many times. V and J are TRBV20-1 and TRBJ1-5, with D unclear. The V end was cut by 1 base, the J end by 0 bases, with 4 bases between. From germline, CDR1 is DFQATT and CDR2 SNEGSKA (reference sequence). The CDR3 totals 13 residues. The CDR3 sequence: CSARADSNQPQHF. The CDR3, as DNA: TGCAGTGCTAGAGCTGATAGCAATCAGCCCCAGCATTTT.

This chain connects TRBV7-9 to TRBJ2-4, with D possibly being TRBD1 (6 bases). CDR1 and CDR2 from the germline V gene are SEHNR and FQNEAQ (reference sequence). Trimming left V 5 bases short and J 2 bases short, with 16 bases between. The CDR3 consists of 16 residues. The chain's CDR3 is CASSLSRTETKNIQYF. Here the CDR3 DNA reads TGTGCCAGCAGCCTGAGCCGGACAGAGACCAAAAACATTCAGTACTTC. The variable domain in full, with the rest retrieved from reference TRBV7-9 and TRBJ2-4, is DTGVSQNPRHKITKRGQNVTFRCDPISEHNRLYWYRQTLGQGPEFLTYFQNEAQLEKSRLLSDRFSAERPKGSFSTLEIQRTEQGDSAMYLCASSLSRTETKNIQYFGAGTRLSVL.

This clonotype occurred a few times. The chain combines TRBV10-3 with TRBJ2-5; a weak D match, TRBD1 (6 bases). Germline CDR1 and CDR2: ENHRY and SYGVKD. Trimming took 2 bases from V and 5 from J, leaving 9 bases between them. The CDR3 has 13 residues. This chain's CDR3 is CAISEGQSETQYF. DNA of the CDR3: TGTGCCATCAGTGAGGGACAGTCGGAGACCCAGTACTTC.

About this clonotype itself: Germline and junction disagree at one end, which may indicate a read error. This chain connects TRBV24-1 to TRBJ2-1; 9 bases are a match to TRBD2. CDR3 size: 15 residues. Looked up from germline, CDR1 is KGHDR and CDR2 is SFDVKD. This CDR3 reads CATSAAGGPGNELFF. CDR3 DNA sequence: TGTGCCACCAGTGCGGCGGGAGGGCCTGGGAATGAGCTGTTCTTC.

This clonotype was observed at least ten times. The chain has TRBV18 and TRBJ1-1; 8 bases agree with TRBD1. In germline, CDR1 is KGHSH, CDR2 LQKENI. J was trimmed by 5 bases and V by 3 bases; bases with no gene match: 8. This CDR3 spans 15 amino acids. CDR3 protein: CASSPTTGGWTEAFF. CDR3 DNA sequence: TGTGCCAGCTCACCCACAACAGGGGGTTGGACTGAAGCTTTCTTT.

The CDR3: CAWSMGVLRNEQFF. DNA of the CDR3: TGTGCCTGGAGTATGGGTGTTTTGAGGAATGAGCAGTTCTTC. V is TRBV30 and J is TRBJ2-1; D unresolved. The CDR3 loop spans 14 amino acids. The germline V gene encodes CDR1 GTSNPN and CDR2 SVGIG (reference sequence). Trimming removed 2 bases from V and 7 bases from J, with 15 bases in between.

V usage is TRBV5-8 and J usage is TRBJ2-5, with D unclear. In germline, CDR1 is SGHTS, CDR2 YDEGEE. Trimming cost V 0 bases and J 4 bases, with 13 bases left between them. The CDR3 runs 15 residues. CDR3 nucleotides: TGTGCCAGCAGCTTGGGGTCGACGGGCGGAGAGACCCAGTACTTC. Encoded protein: CASSLGSTGGETQYF.

The table lists this clonotype with a few counts. The chain couples TRBV4-3 to TRBJ2-5; weak D call: TRBD1 (6 bases). The germline gives CDR1 LGHNA, CDR2 YSLEER. This CDR3 has 14 residues. The V gene lost 0 bases and the J gene lost 5 bases, with 10 bases spanning the gap. As DNA, the CDR3 is TGCGCCAGCAGCCAAGATGGCAGGGGCGAGACCCAGTACTTC. It encodes CASSQDGRGETQYF.

The chain uses TRBV5-1 and TRBJ1-1; tentatively, D is TRBD1 (6 bases). The CDR3 covers 17 residues. V was trimmed by 4 bases and J by 4 bases, leaving 23 bases between them. Germline V gives CDR1 SGHRS, CDR2 YFSETQ. The CDR3 region has the DNA TGCGCCAGCAGCCCAGGATGGCTCCTAAAAGGGGGCACTGAAGCTTTCTTT. Translation: CASSPGWLLKGGTEAFF.

V gene TRBV7-2 combines with J gene TRBJ1-1; no firm D call. CDR1 is SGHTA and CDR2 is FQGNSA in the germline V gene. The ends were cut back, 5 bases at V and 1 base at J, with 8 bases in the middle. The CDR3 contains 13 residues. CDR3 sequence: CASSTQQNTEAFF. As DNA, the CDR3 is TGTGCCAGCAGCACCCAACAGAACACTGAAGCTTTCTTT.

The chain combines TRBV14 with TRBJ1-1; a possible D gene is TRBD1 (6 bases). CDR3 length equals 16 residues. V was pared by 4 bases and J by 0 bases, with 15 bases between. CDR1 and CDR2 (germline): SGHDN, FVKESK. The CDR3, as DNA: TGTGCCAGCAGCCCACCAGGGGCACGTATGAACACTGAAGCTTTCTTT. This gives the protein CASSPPGARMNTEAFF.

The rearrangement uses TRBV24-1 and TRBJ2-7; D possibly corresponds to TRBD2 (6 bases). Between the trimmed V and J ends, which lost 5 bases and 1 base, there was a span of 8 bases. The germline gives CDR1 KGHDR, CDR2 SFDVKD. The CDR3 covers 13 residues. CDR3 nucleotide sequence: TGTGCCACCAGTGTTAGCGGATCCTACGAGCAGTACTTC. Encoded protein: CATSVSGSYEQYF.

The chain joins TRBV19 to TRBJ2-1; TRBD1 aligns across 7 bases. Germline lookup yields CDR1 LNHDA and CDR2 SQIVND (reference sequence). CDR3 size: 13 residues. Trimming at V came to 8 bases and at J to 9 bases, leaving 10 bases not matched to a gene. CDR3: CASAPHRGFEQFF. CDR3 nucleotide sequence: TGTGCCAGTGCTCCCCACAGGGGCTTTGAGCAGTTCTTC. Combining the CDR3 with reference TRBV19 and TRBJ2-1 gives the whole variable domain DGGITQSPKYLFRKEGQNVTLSCEQNLNHDAMYWYRQDPGQGLRLIYYSQIVNDFQKGDIAEGYSVSREKKESFPLTVTSAQKNPTAFYLCASAPHRGFEQFFGPGTRLTVL.

This clonotype was seen repeatedly, ten times or more. The chain couples TRBV7-9 to TRBJ1-2, with D unclear. CDR1 and CDR2 (germline): SEHNR, FQNEAQ (reference sequence). Trimming cost V 1 base and J 6 bases, with 6 bases left between them. This CDR3 comprises 12 residues. The CDR3 region has the DNA TGTGCCAGCAGCTTAGTGATGGATGGCTACACCTTC. The encoded protein is CASSLVMDGYTF.

This rearrangement joins TRBV7-2 to TRBJ1-1; 9 bases map to TRBD1. V was pared by 5 bases and J by 4 bases, with 5 bases of the junction left unmatched. The CDR3 has 14 residues. Germline lookup yields CDR1 SGHTA and CDR2 FQGNSA. In DNA, the CDR3 is TGTGCCAGCAGCCTAAAGACAGGGGGCACTGAAGCTTTCTTT. It yields the protein CASSLKTGGTEAFF.

This clonotype was counted a few times. The chain employs TRBV6-5 and TRBJ1-4; D not resolved. CDR1 is MNHEY and CDR2 is SVGAGI in the germline V gene. Trimming removed 0 bases from V and 1 base from J, with 9 bases in between. The CDR3 is made up of 16 amino acids. CDR3 sequence (DNA): TGTGCCAGCAGTTACTCACAAGGGTTAACTAATGAAAAACTGTTTTTT. This sequence encodes CASSYSQGLTNEKLFF.

The gene calls are TRBV9 and TRBJ2-5; 9 bases agree with TRBD2. Germline assignment: CDR1 SGDLS and CDR2 YYNGEE. The CDR3 totals 15 residues. J lost 2 bases, V lost 6 bases, and 8 bases had no gene match. CDR3 protein: CASKAGGGEQETQYF. CDR3 DNA sequence: TGTGCCAGCAAAGCGGGAGGAGGAGAACAAGAGACCCAGTACTTC. The variable domain in full, completed from reference TRBV9 and TRBJ2-5, reads DSGVTQTPKHLITATGQRVTLRCSPRSGDLSVYWYQQSLDQGLQFLIQYYNGEERAKGNILERFSAQQFPDLHSELNLSSLELGDSALYFCASKAGGGEQETQYFGPGTRLLVL.

This chain uses TRBV21-1 with TRBJ1-3. TRBV21-1 is deemed a pseudogene. The CDR3 is 17 residues long. DNA for the CDR3: TGTGCCAGCAGCAAACCCCACCGGACGGCCTCTGGAAACACCATATATTTT. It yields the protein CASSKPHRTASGNTIYF.